This T cell receptor beta chain was sequenced for a study of blood T cell repertoires in COVID-19. On the study more broadly: Nucleic acid was either cDNA or gDNA, and it came from T cells, B-cell-depleted T cells, or PBMCs.

V shed 0 bases and J 7 bases; nucleotides not matched to a gene: 15. Germline V gene lookup returns CDR1 GTSNPN and CDR2 SVGIG (reference sequence). CDR3 length: 17 amino acids. Under the authors' procedure: From reference gene primer amplification, estimates of nucleated cell counts were derived. TCRdb's table, derived via immunoSEQ multiplex PCR, lists solely in-frame clones and lacks some. The V and J calls and the clone size are those of that table, but D and trimming were determined from the DNA. The sample has about 150,000 clones; about 90% are singletons. Sequenced sample: peripheral blood. The chain has TRBV30 and TRBJ2-4, with 7 bases matching TRBD1. The clonotype originates from a man in his fifties with acute or convalescent COVID-19. CDR3 coding DNA: TGTGCCTGGAGTGTACCGTATCAGGGACAGAGTCGGAACATTCAGTACTTC. It is translated as CAWSVPYQGQSRNIQYF.